Described below is a single T cell receptor (beta chain) sequence and its context. Russia was home to the donors, healthy Caucasian individuals aged roughly 6 to 95. This entry is derived from a study of blood T cells in healthy people across ages. Study overall: Template switching picked up about one barcoded beta molecule for each two T cells.

There are 14 residues in the CDR3. From germline, CDR1 is MGHRA and CDR2 YSYEKL. V lost 1 base to trimming and J lost 8 bases, with 12 bases between them. Sample-barcoded 5' priming and a J-beta primer mix drove a second PCR of about 7 to 11 cycles. TCRdb re-called the 5' RACE reads with MiXCR, one entry per CDR3 protein. The data contain over 750,000 distinct CDR3 sequences, around a quarter of them singletons. The same data also went into a second study, on T cells of mothers and their children. According to that study: Samples were obtained from three healthy Caucasian mothers and their six children. Per mother, over 9 million TCR beta CDR3 reads were obtained; per child, about 3 million.

This receptor was taken from a boy aged 10-17 years in good health. The chain couples TRBV4-1 to TRBJ2-4; the D is unclear. The sample comprised blood. The CDR3 region is CASSQVPGVDIQYF. CDR3 nucleotide sequence: TGCGCCAGCAGCCAAGTTCCGGGTGTGGACATTCAGTACTTC.